A selection of T cell receptor beta chains follows, all from one sample in a study of shared clonotypes between healthy human individuals. Produced via immunoSEQ multiplex PCR; TCRdb's table is partial and in-frame only. Of hundreds of thousands of clones in the sample, about three quarters were seen once. The sequenced material came from memory CD4+ T cells sorted from blood. The receptor source for this set is a woman in her twenties or thirties in good health. CDR3s include the opening cysteine and the closing phenylalanine or tryptophan. The D gene is left open where the match is weak. The size of a clone is reported for some rows only, either as once, few or many, or as a class for expanded clones.

TRBJ1-4 | NA | TRBV5-1 | NA | CASKATTNEKLFF | TGCGCCAGCAAAGCCACAACTAATGAAAAACTGTTTTTT
TRBJ1-1 | NA | TRBV6-6 | NA | CASSYGDTEAFF | TGTGCCAGCAGTTACGGGGACACTGAAGCTTTCTTT
TRBJ1-3 | NA | TRBV7-2 | NA | CASSLNWPGSGNTIYF | TGTGCCAGCAGCTTAAATTGGCCAGGCTCTGGAAACACCATATATTTT
TRBJ2-1 | TRBD2 | TRBV18 | NA | CASSLRTSGQTEQFF | TGTGCCAGCTCACTTCGGACTAGCGGACAGACGGAGCAGTTCTTC
TRBJ2-7 | NA | TRBV25-1 | NA | CASSAVGGTFEQYF | TGTGCCAGCAGTGCCGTTGGCGGGACTTTTGAGCAGTACTTC
TRBJ1-3 | NA | TRBV29-1 | few | CSVDSAGVGNTIYF | TGCAGCGTTGATTCAGCAGGGGTCGGAAACACCATATATTTT
TRBJ2-7 | NA | TRBV29-1 | NA | CSVVKTSYEQYF | TGCAGCGTTGTGAAGACCAGCTACGAGCAGTACTTC
TRBJ2-5 | TRBD2 | TRBV10-2 | NA | CASNLAGAETQYF | TGCGCCAGCAACCTAGCGGGAGCTGAGACCCAGTACTTC
TRBJ2-5 | NA | TRBV7-7 | few | CASSLLTGEGETQYF | TGTGCCAGCAGCCTGCTGACAGGGGAGGGAGAGACCCAGTACTTC
TRBJ2-3 | TRBD1 | TRBV5-1 | NA | CASSRDREMTDTQYF | TGCGCCAGCAGCCGGGACAGGGAGATGACAGATACGCAGTATTTT
TRBJ1-1 | NA | TRBV10-3 | NA | CAIRLGRENTEAFF | TGTGCCATCAGGCTGGGGAGGGAGAACACTGAAGCTTTCTTT
TRBJ2-1 | TRBD2 | TRBV27 | NA | CASSGAGGHNEQFF | TGTGCCAGCAGTGGAGCGGGAGGTCACAATGAGCAGTTCTTC
TRBJ2-7 | NA | TRBV11-1 | NA | CASSPLELSTYEQYF | TGTGCCAGCAGCCCCCTAGAGTTGAGTACCTACGAGCAGTACTTC
TRBJ2-7 | TRBD1 | TRBV19 | NA | CASRGTGTYEQYF | TGTGCCAGTAGGGGGACAGGCACCTACGAGCAGTACTTC
TRBJ2-7 | NA | TRBV19 | NA | CATLGRQTHEQYF | TGTGCCACCTTAGGTAGACAGACACACGAGCAGTACTTC
TRBJ1-1 | NA | TRBV18 | NA | CASSQSGDISAEAFF | TGTGCCAGCTCACAAAGCGGGGACATAAGCGCTGAAGCTTTCTTT
TRBJ2-3 | NA | TRBV5-5 | few | CASSLASEDTQYF | TGTGCCAGCAGCTTGGCTAGCGAAGATACGCAGTATTTT
TRBJ2-4 | NA | TRBV29-1 | NA | CSVFEGWAKNIQYF | TGCAGCGTTTTTGAGGGCTGGGCCAAAAACATTCAGTACTTC
TRBJ1-5 | TRBD1 | TRBV27 | NA | CASSDRTGSDQPQHF | TGTGCCAGCAGCGACCGGACAGGGTCAGATCAGCCCCAGCATTTT
TRBJ2-2 | NA | TRBV7-9 | NA | CASSFGQSSWRGTGELFF | TGTGCCAGCAGCTTTGGACAGAGCTCGTGGCGGGGCACCGGGGAGCTGTTTTTT
TRBJ1-1 | NA | TRBV6-4 | NA | CASSDSGGNTEAFF | TGTGCCAGCAGTGACTCCGGGGGGAACACTGAAGCTTTCTTT
TRBJ2-7 | TRBD2 | TRBV2 | NA | CASRASGRAGGEQYF | TGTGCCAGCCGGGCTAGCGGGAGGGCCGGGGGCGAGCAGTACTTC
TRBJ2-1 | TRBD1 | TRBV4-1 | few | CASSQTGVNEQFF | TGCGCCAGCAGCCAAACAGGGGTCAATGAGCAGTTCTTC
TRBJ1-1 | NA | TRBV29-1 | NA | CSVEVTANTEAFF | TGCAGCGTTGAGGTGACAGCGAACACTGAAGCTTTCTTT
TRBJ2-5 | TRBD1 | TRBV28 | NA | CASSPGQGVPNRQTQYF | TGTGCCAGCAGTCCGGGACAGGGGGTACCGAACCGCCAGACCCAGTACTTC
TRBJ1-2 | NA | TRBV25-1 | NA | CASSGYGYTF | TGTGCCAGCAGTGGGTATGGCTACACCTTC
TRBJ2-1 | NA | TRBV2 | NA | CASSLDPVNEQFF | TGTGCCAGCAGTTTGGACCCTGTGAATGAGCAGTTCTTC
TRBJ1-1 | TRBD1 | TRBV5-8 | NA | CASSNYWTTGLRAFF | TGTGCCAGCAGCAATTACTGGACGACAGGGCTGCGAGCTTTCTTT
TRBJ2-7 | TRBD2 | TRBV19 | NA | CASSPTSGYEQYF | TGTGCCAGTAGTCCGACTAGCGGCTACGAGCAGTACTTC
TRBJ1-2 | NA | TRBV2 | NA | CASIDQGWLWYGYTF | TGTGCCAGCATCGACCAGGGTTGGCTATGGTATGGCTACACCTTC
TRBJ2-7 | TRBD2 | TRBV2 | few | CASSDGTSRVYEQYF | TGTGCCAGCAGCGACGGGACTAGCAGAGTATACGAGCAGTACTTC
TRBJ1-5 | NA | TRBV13 | NA | CASSLRGSNQPQHF | TGTGCCAGCAGCTTACGAGGTAGCAATCAGCCCCAGCATTTT
TRBJ1-2 | NA | TRBV15 | NA | CATSSGGTTDGYTF | TGTGCCACCAGCAGTGGAGGGACAACGGACGGCTACACCTTC
TRBJ2-7 | TRBD2 | TRBV11-2 | NA | CASSPIRWTSGRSYEQYF | TGTGCCAGCAGCCCAATCCGATGGACTAGCGGCCGCTCCTACGAGCAGTACTTC
TRBJ2-1 | NA | TRBV29-1 | few | CSVVRGYNEQFF | TGCAGCGTTGTCCGGGGATACAATGAGCAGTTCTTC
TRBJ1-2 | NA | TRBV4-2 | NA | CASSQEPGSGNYGYTF | TGTGCCAGCAGCCAAGAACCGGGGTCGGGTAACTATGGCTACACCTTC
TRBJ2-1 | NA | TRBV10-3 | few | CAISPGNEQFF | TGTGCCATCAGTCCGGGGAATGAGCAGTTCTTC
TRBJ1-1 | NA | TRBV23-1 | NA | CASSLGLTEAFF | TGCGCCAGCAGTCTGGGGCTCACTGAAGCTTTCTTT
TRBJ1-5 | NA | TRBV5-1 | NA | CASSLGTVNQPQHF | TGCGCCAGCAGCTTGGGTACGGTGAATCAGCCCCAGCATTTT
TRBJ1-4 | NA | TRBV5-1 | NA | CASSLGTRGEKLFF | TGCGCCAGCAGCTTGGGGACACGGGGGGAAAAACTGTTTTTT
TRBJ1-1 | NA | TRBV13 | NA | CASSFGRVGVGTEAFF | TGTGCCAGCAGCTTTGGACGGGTAGGGGTTGGTACTGAAGCTTTCTTT
TRBJ2-7 | NA | TRBV10-3 | NA | CAISEGRLHSYEQYF | TGTGCCATCAGTGAAGGGCGCCTGCACTCCTACGAGCAGTACTTC
TRBJ2-3 | TRBD2 | TRBV5-4 | once | CASSPVAGVGPDTQYF | TGTGCCAGCAGCCCAGTAGCGGGAGTAGGACCAGATACGCAGTATTTT
TRBJ1-2 | NA | TRBV19 | NA | CASKKRTMHGYTF | TGTGCCAGTAAGAAGAGGACAATGCATGGCTACACCTTC
TRBJ2-7 | TRBD2 | TRBV20-1 | NA | CSAAGDYEQYF | TGCAGTGCCGCGGGAGACTACGAGCAGTACTTC
TRBJ1-2 | NA | TRBV6-6 | NA | CASRPRDGFGYTF | TGTGCCAGCAGGCCCCGGGACGGGTTTGGCTACACCTTC
TRBJ1-5 | NA | TRBV6-1 | NA | CASSEAPVVQTSNQPQHF | TGTGCCAGCAGTGAAGCCCCTGTGGTACAGACTAGCAATCAGCCCCAGCATTTT
TRBJ2-7 | TRBD2 | TRBV28 | NA | CASSPSGRVYEQYF | TGTGCCAGCAGCCCCAGCGGGAGGGTGTACGAGCAGTACTTC
TRBJ1-4 | TRBD1 | TRBV6-5 | NA | CASSRTGTGREKLFF | TGTGCCAGCAGTCGTACCGGGACAGGGAGGGAAAAACTGTTTTTT
TRBJ2-7 | TRBD1 | TRBV30 | NA | CAWSVRRGPEQYF | TGTGCCTGGAGTGTACGAAGGGGGCCCGAGCAGTACTTC
TRBJ2-1 | NA | TRBV7-7 | few | CASSPGVPTSSYNEQFF | TGTGCCAGCAGCCCTGGGGTACCGACGAGCTCCTACAATGAGCAGTTCTTC
TRBJ2-7 | TRBD1 | TRBV5-1 | NA | CASSPSTGGLGEQYF | TGCGCCAGCAGCCCATCGACAGGGGGCTTGGGTGAGCAGTACTTC
TRBJ1-2 | NA | TRBV19 | few | CASSKGNYGYTF | TGTGCCAGTAGTAAAGGGAACTATGGCTACACCTTC